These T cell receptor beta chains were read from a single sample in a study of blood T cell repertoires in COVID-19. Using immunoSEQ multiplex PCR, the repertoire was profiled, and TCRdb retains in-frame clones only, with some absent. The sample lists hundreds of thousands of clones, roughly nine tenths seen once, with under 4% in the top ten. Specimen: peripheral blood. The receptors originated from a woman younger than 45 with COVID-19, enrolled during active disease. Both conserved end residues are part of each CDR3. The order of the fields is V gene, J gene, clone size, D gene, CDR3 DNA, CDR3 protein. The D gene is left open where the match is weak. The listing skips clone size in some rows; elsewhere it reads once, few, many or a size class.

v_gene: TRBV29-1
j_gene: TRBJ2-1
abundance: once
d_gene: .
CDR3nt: TGCAGCTGCGTGCGGGACTGGGGTGGACCCTACAATGAGCAGTTCTTC
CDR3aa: CSCVRDWGGPYNEQFF

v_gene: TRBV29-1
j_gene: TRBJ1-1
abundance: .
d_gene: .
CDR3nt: TGCAGCGTTGGTGCCGGAGCTTTCTTT
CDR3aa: CSVGAGAFF

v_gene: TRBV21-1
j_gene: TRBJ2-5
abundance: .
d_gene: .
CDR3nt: TGTGCCGGCATTTATTGGAGGGACAGCGGGGAGACCCAGTACTTC
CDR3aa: CAGIYWRDSGETQYF

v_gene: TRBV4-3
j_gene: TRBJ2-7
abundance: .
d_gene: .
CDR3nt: TGCGCCAGCAGCCCTTCCTCGTTGGGCAGGGGCGAGCAGTACTTC
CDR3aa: CASSPSSLGRGEQYF

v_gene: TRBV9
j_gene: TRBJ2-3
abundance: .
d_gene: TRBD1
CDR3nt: TGTGCCAGCAGCGGACTGACAGGGGTTGGCACAGATACGCAGTATTTT
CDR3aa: CASSGLTGVGTDTQYF

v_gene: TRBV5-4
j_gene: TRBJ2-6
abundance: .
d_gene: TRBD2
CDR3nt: TGTGCCAGCAGCCCTGGGCGGGGAGGGTCTGGGGCCAACGTCCTGACTTTC
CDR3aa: CASSPGRGGSGANVLTF

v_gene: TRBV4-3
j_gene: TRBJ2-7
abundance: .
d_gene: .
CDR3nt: TGCGCCAGCAGCGCATCCGCCCGGCTAGGGGATTACGAGCAGTACTTC
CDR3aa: CASSASARLGDYEQYF

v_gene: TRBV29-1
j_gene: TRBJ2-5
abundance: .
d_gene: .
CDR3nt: TGCAGCGTTGAAGAGGGGGGGACACCTAAGTACTTC
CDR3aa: CSVEEGGTPKYF

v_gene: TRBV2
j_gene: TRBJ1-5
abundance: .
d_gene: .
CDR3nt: TGTGCCAGCAGCTCGACAGGCATCTATAGCAATCAGCCCCAGCATTTT
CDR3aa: CASSSTGIYSNQPQHF

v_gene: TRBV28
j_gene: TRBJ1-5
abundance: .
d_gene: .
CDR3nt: TGTGCCATCTTGGGGAGGGTATATAGCAATCAGCCCCAGCATTTT
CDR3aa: CAILGRVYSNQPQHF

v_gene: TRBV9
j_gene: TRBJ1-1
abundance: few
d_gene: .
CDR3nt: TGTGCCAGCAGCGTAACGTCGGCAGGAGAAGCTTTCTTT
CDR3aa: CASSVTSAGEAFF

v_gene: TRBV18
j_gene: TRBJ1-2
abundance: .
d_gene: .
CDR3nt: TGTGCCAGCTCACCACCTTCGGGGGATAACTATGGCTACACCTTC
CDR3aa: CASSPPSGDNYGYTF

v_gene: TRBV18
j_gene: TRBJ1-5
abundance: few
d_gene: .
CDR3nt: TGTGCCAGCTCACAGGACTACAATCAGCCCCAGCATTTT
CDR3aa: CASSQDYNQPQHF

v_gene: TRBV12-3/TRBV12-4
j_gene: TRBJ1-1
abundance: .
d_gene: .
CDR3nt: TGTGCCAGCAGTTTAGGTCAGGCCGAAGCTTTCTTT
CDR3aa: CASSLGQAEAFF

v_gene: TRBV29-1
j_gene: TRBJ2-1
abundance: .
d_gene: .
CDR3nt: TGCAGCGTCGGAGATAATGAGCAGTTCTTC
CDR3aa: CSVGDNEQFF

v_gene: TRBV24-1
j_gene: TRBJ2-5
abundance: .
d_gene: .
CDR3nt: TGTGCCACCAGTGACTCACAGGGAAAAAAAGAGACCCAGTACTTC
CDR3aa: CATSDSQGKKETQYF

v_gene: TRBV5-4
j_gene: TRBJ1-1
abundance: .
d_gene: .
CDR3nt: TGTGCCAGCAGCTCGGCAGCGATGAACACTGAAGCTTTCTTT
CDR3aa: CASSSAAMNTEAFF

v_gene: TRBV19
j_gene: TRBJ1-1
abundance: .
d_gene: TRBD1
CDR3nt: TGTGCCAGTAGTACGACAGGGGCCCCAATCATGAACACTGAAGCTTTCTTT
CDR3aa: CASSTTGAPIMNTEAFF

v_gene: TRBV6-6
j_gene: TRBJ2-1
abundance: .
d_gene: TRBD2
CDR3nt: TGTGCCAGCAGCCTGACTAGCGGGGGGGGGAATGAGCAGTTCTTC
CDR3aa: CASSLTSGGGNEQFF

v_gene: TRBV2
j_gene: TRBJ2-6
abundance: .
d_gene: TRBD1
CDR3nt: TGTGCCAGCACCGGCGACAGGGGGCGTTTCTTTGGGGCCAACGTCCTGACTTTC
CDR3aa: CASTGDRGRFFGANVLTF

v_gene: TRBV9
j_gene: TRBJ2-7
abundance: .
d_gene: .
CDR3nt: TGTGCCAGCAGCGTAGGAGCAGGGTCGGGCGAGCAGTACTTC
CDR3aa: CASSVGAGSGEQYF

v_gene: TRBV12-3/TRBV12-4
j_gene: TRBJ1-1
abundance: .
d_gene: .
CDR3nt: TGTGCCAGCAGTTTCGGTGGGAACACTGAAGCTTTCTTT
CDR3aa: CASSFGGNTEAFF

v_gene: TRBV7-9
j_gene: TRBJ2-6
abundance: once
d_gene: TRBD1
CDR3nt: TGTGCCAGCAATCGACAGGGGGCGAGTGGGGCCAACGTCCTGACTTTC
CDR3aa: CASNRQGASGANVLTF

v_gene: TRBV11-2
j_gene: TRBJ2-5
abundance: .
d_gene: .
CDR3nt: TGTGCCAGCAGCTCCATAGAGAGGGTCACGGGGGAAGAGACCCAGTACTTC
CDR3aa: CASSSIERVTGEETQYF

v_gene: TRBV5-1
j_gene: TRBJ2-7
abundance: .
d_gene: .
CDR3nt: TGCGCCAGCAGCTCCCGGGACACCTCCTACGAGCAGTACTTC
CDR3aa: CASSSRDTSYEQYF

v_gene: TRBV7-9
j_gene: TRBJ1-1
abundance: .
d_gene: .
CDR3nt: TGTGCCAGCAGCTTAGGTGACAGTGCATTAACTGAAGCTTTCTTT
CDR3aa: CASSLGDSALTEAFF

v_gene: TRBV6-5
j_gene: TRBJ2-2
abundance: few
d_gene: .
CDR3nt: TGTGCCAGCAGCTTGGGACAGAACACCGGGGAGCTGTTTTTT
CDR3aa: CASSLGQNTGELFF

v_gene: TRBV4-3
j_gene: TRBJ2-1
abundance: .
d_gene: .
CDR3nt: TGCGCCAGCAGCCAAGATTCACTAGAGACATCCTACAATGAGCAGTTCTTC
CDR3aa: CASSQDSLETSYNEQFF

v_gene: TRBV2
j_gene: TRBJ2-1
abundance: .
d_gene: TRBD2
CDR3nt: TGTGCCAGCAGCACGACAGCGGGGGGAAACTCCTACAATGAGCAGTTCTTC
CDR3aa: CASSTTAGGNSYNEQFF

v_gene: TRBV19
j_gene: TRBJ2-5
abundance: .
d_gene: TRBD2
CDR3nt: TGTGCCAGTAGTTTCAGACTAGCCAGGGCCCAAGGGACCCAGTACTTC
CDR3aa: CASSFRLARAQGTQYF

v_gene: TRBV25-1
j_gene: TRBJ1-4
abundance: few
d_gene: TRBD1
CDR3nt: TGTGCCAGCAGTCCCGGACAGGGGGACGCTGAAAAACTGTTTTTT
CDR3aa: CASSPGQGDAEKLFF

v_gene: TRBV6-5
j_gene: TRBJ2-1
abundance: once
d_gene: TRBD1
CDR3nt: TGTGCCAGCAGTACGACAGGGTCGACTGAGCAGTTCTTC
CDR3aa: CASSTTGSTEQFF